The TCR beta chain under discussion was sequenced for a study of breast tumors, draining lymph nodes, adjacent tissues. General study findings and limits: Tumor and nontumor repertoires were significantly more similar in luminal-like than in basal-like breast cancer. Data fit most tumor T cells coming from lymph node, expanding in tumor. Tumors had less TCR diversity than lymph nodes, more than nontumor tissue.

The germline gives CDR1 SGHTA, CDR2 FQGNSA. The CDR3 is 16 residues long. Trimming took 6 bases from V and 2 from J; bases not matched to a gene: 5. Axillary draining lymph nodes of breast cancer patients supplied the node samples. TCRdb independently ran MiXCR on the multiplex PCR reads; one entry per CDR3 protein. The sample lists roughly 130,000 distinct CDR3 sequences; around a third were seen once. This clonotype was recorded at least ten times. Its antigen is as yet unknown. The source of this sequence is a female donor with breast cancer. Some clones in this sample may be carry-over from other donors' samples. The chain links TRBV7-2 to TRBJ2-3; 13 bases are shared with TRBD2. The sequenced material came from axillary lymph node tissue. The CDR3 sequence is CASSRLAGGNTDTQYF. The CDR3 coding sequence is TGTGCCAGCAGTCGACTAGCGGGGGGTAACACAGATACGCAGTATTTT.